This record looks at one T cell receptor beta chain sequence and its context. No antigen is known for it. Nothing much larger sits one base from this clone, and base qualities are not available. CD8 naive samples consisted of CD45RO-negative cells that were positively selected for CCR7, yielding a CD45RA+CCR7+ population without TemRA cells. The donors were healthy, HIV-negative adults with no recently reported acute infections or vaccinations. Only Caucasian adults living in Nashville, Tennessee, USA were represented among the donors. Blood was obtained by leukapheresis, after which PBMCs were separated by Ficoll-Histopaque density gradient centrifugation and cryopreserved in liquid nitrogen vapor phase. Analytical flow cytometry was used to check the purity and quantity of each magnetically sorted T cell population. Each sorted fraction had its genomic DNA isolated and then quantified by UV absorbance on a Nanodrop 2000c.

This entry is derived from a study of shared clonotypes between healthy human individuals (dated by TCRdb to 2020 to 2021). Regarding the complete study: The cohort included a few men and a couple of women between 18 and 49 years of age. Between about 0.85 and 9.5 billion PBMCs per donor were obtained by leukapheresis. For each donor, three plates each were used for CD4 naive and CD4 memory, two plates were used for CD8 naive, and one plate was used for CD8 memory. Blood TCR repertoires of a handful of healthy adults were deeply sequenced to estimate repertoire size and the extent of clonotype sharing between individuals. To increase sequencing depth and limit assay-specific biases, TCR repertoire library preparation and sequencing were carried out by different laboratories using diverse techniques. The investigation overall reported the following: Higher generation probabilities were observed for clonotypes shared by all four sorted-subset donors than for non-shared clonotypes. Pairwise subsampling indicated that sequencing depth was expected to affect the degree of clonotype sharing among donors. Even with the large sequencing depth, rarefaction of the sorted-subset datasets indicated that sequencing was incomplete. Sampling was restricted to blood, and TCR repertoires in tissue are likely to differ from TCR repertoires in blood. When a few donors were compared, the shared fraction of clonotypes was roughly 5% for naive CD4, around 3.6% for naive CD8, more than 2% for memory CD4, and 0.4% for memory CD8. Because the study included a small number of donors, the genetic and exposure-history diversity represented was limited. Naive subsets generally had larger estimated clonotype richness than memory subsets.

V is clipped by 0 bases and J by 0 bases, and the sequence between their germline boundaries is 12 bases long. The CDR3 covers 16 residues, taking in both the cysteine and the phenylalanine. The kept DNA is CDR3 alone, 48 bases in frame from the first base. CDR1 MGHRA and CDR2 YSYEKL are derived from the germline V gene. Using the deep immunoSEQ assay, multiplex PCR amplified TCR CDR3 regions from genomic DNA. Extracted genomic DNA from each cell subset was distributed evenly across all wells of several immunoSEQ 96-well plates, and each plate was treated as a replicate. For sorted subsets, about 200 ng genomic DNA, equal to some 30,000 T cell genomes, was loaded into each replicate PCR. Purified libraries were measured with a Qubit 3.0 fluorometer, size-checked on a Bioanalyzer 2100, and measured again with the KAPA Library Quantification kit. Every immunoSEQ 96-well plate was sequenced on a dedicated single-read 150-cycle Illumina NextSeq 550 flow cell. In the original analysis: The immunoSEQ output contained only junctional sequences without quality scores, so filtering could not match that applied to full-length reads. Sequences were annotated with PyIR, a Python wrapper for IgBLAST v1.9, and V/J genes and CDR3 were assigned using IMGT germline references. Reads were removed for weak V/J assignments (E-value above 1e-6), missing CDR3, stop codons, out-of-frame junctions, or ambiguous translated residues. A V3J clonotype was defined by an identical inferred V gene, J gene, and CDR3 amino acid sequence. Percentage overlap between repertoires was computed as shared unique clonotypes divided by the size of the smaller repertoire. Richness of each repertoire was evaluated using RTK rarefaction, the Chao1 estimator, and Recon v2.1 estimates of unobserved clonotypes. Generation probabilities for all TCRbeta clonotypes obtained by the gDNA method from a handful of donors were computed using OLGA. Held by TCRdb, this immuneACCESS table contains in-frame sequences only and omits some clones. Under half of the omission traces to an unresolved V gene where checked; the cause of the rest is unknown. D and trimming were read from the DNA, whereas the V and J calls and clone size are those reported in that table. Counted in this sample were around 2,000,000 clones; about 95% of them appeared once. The biggest ten clones account for about 1.1% of the sample.

The clonotype was recovered from a man younger than 30 in good health. This sequence uses TRBV4-1 and TRBJ2-7; the D gene cannot be named for sure. The specimen sequenced was naive CD8+ T cells sorted from blood. The cell subset or site label for this specimen denotes: CD45RA+CCR7+. The sequenced DNA is TGCGCCAGCAGCCAAGAGAGCTACTCGAGCTCCTACGAGCAGTACTTC. It is translated as CASSQESYSSSYEQYF.